This T cell receptor (beta chain) was sequenced during a study of shared clonotypes between healthy human individuals. General study points: Naive CD4 clonotypes were shared across a handful of donors at 5% to 6%.

The germline V gene encodes CDR1 MNHEY and CDR2 SVGAGI. The CDR3 is made up of 15 amino acids. The V and J ends lost 5 bases and 2 bases, in that order; junction bases with no gene match: 6. This clone showed up just once. The target antigen is unknown. Profiling relied on immunoSEQ multiplex PCR, and the TCRdb table lists in-frame clones only, not all of them. Among around 580,000 clones listed, more than 95% were seen once. Naive CD8 populations comprised CD45RO-negative cells positively selected for CCR7, excluding terminally differentiated effector memory CD45RA+ cells. Donors, without exception, were Caucasian adults residing in Nashville, Tennessee.

The chain links TRBV6-5 to TRBJ1-5; 7 bases match TRBD1. The receptor comes from a man aged 25-40 years in good health. Material for sequencing was naive CD8+ T cells sorted from blood. CDR3 in amino acids: CASSQYQGGNQPQHF. Written as DNA, the CDR3 is TGTGCCAGCAGTCAATACCAGGGGGGCAATCAGCCCCAGCATTTT.